The following is a TCR beta chain sequence with its context. Its antigen is unidentified. The germline V and J ends were trimmed by 6 bases and 5 bases, with 20 bases remaining between them. The CDR3 spans 15 residues. CDR1 is SGHDT and CDR2 is YYEEEE in the germline V gene. This entry belongs to a study of cytomegalovirus exposure and HLA in healthy donors. Overall study results and limits: An analysis was carried out later, and it reportedly showed fewer N-insertions in an Asian-associated ancestry cluster than the roughly 670-donor mean.

The PCR employed 60 Vbeta primers together with 13 Jbeta primers. Libraries were prepared by immunoSEQ multiplex PCR; TCRdb keeps only in-frame clonotypes and omits some of them. Of roughly 100,000 clones listed, around 80% are singletons. The V and J genes are TRBV5-6 and TRBJ2-5, with D possibly matching TRBD1 (7 bases). Sequencing was done on a sample of PBMCs. This clonotype was sampled from a man between 60 and 70 years old in good health and CMV-seronegative. CDR3 region: CASTPGATGYETQYF. The CDR3 nucleotides read TGTGCCAGCACCCCGGGGGCGACAGGGTACGAGACCCAGTACTTC.